This TCR beta chain was profiled in a study of CD8+ T cells in alopecia areata. At the level of the study: At a dose of 5 to 10 mg twice daily, oral tofacitinib was given to treated patients. The drug, tofacitinib, lasted 6 to 18 months, followed by 6 months off drug.

As to treatment: oral pan-JAK inhibitor, 5-10 mg twice daily. Peripheral blood, together with lesional scalp punch biopsies, was collected from alopecia areata patients. cDNA serving as the sequencing template came from extracted, reverse transcribed RNA. The repertoire was sequenced with immunoSEQ multiplex PCR; TCRdb's copy has only in-frame clones and lacks some. The top ten hold 10% to 15% of the sample, which has 170,000 or so clones, roughly 53% seen once. CDR1 is GTSNPN, CDR2 SVGIG, per germline (reference sequence). V was cut by 8 bases and J by 2 bases, with 13 bases left in between. CDR3 length equals 14 residues. This clone has just one count.

This TCR derives from a human donor with alopecia areata. The V and J genes are TRBV30 and TRBJ2-6; D not resolved. The material sequenced was CD8+ T cells sorted from blood, taken at week 24, from a patient treated with tofacitinib. Here the CDR3 DNA reads TGTGCCAGCCGGGCGGAAGCTGGGGCCAACGTCCTGACTTTC. Translated, it gives CASRAEAGANVLTF.